These T cell receptor beta chains were read from a single sample in a study of blood T cell repertoires in COVID-19. Sequencing used immunoSEQ multiplex PCR; TCRdb keeps in-frame clones, though not all of them. The profile shows a few hundred thousand clones, approximately 88% of them singletons. Material for sequencing was peripheral blood. These receptors originate from an older woman with COVID-19, enrolled during active disease. The CDR3 runs from the conserved cysteine through the conserved F or W. Each record gives: clone size, J gene, V gene, CDR3 protein. Part of the rows lack a size; the others show once, few, many or a class for expanded clones.

size: few; J: TRBJ1-1; V: TRBV5-6; CDR3: CASSYRGTEAFF
size: .; J: TRBJ2-1; V: TRBV28; CDR3: CASSLQGAGHNEQFF
size: .; J: TRBJ2-7; V: TRBV30; CDR3: CAWSMGGYDYEQYF
size: .; J: TRBJ2-2; V: TRBV29-1; CDR3: CSVGQYTGELFF
size: .; J: TRBJ1-2; V: TRBV15; CDR3: CATSGDRGDYGYTF
size: .; J: TRBJ2-6; V: TRBV30; CDR3: CAWSVLAGGHSGANVLTF
size: .; J: TRBJ1-2; V: TRBV6-6; CDR3: CASSVLPGGDYGYTF
size: few; J: TRBJ2-1; V: TRBV20-1; CDR3: CSASFGDEQFF
size: .; J: TRBJ1-5; V: TRBV7-5; CDR3: CARSRDRGPFAQHF
size: few; J: TRBJ1-1; V: TRBV7-2; CDR3: CASSWRPGPPEGSTEAFF
size: .; J: TRBJ2-7; V: TRBV20-1; CDR3: CSASSTTYEQYF
size: .; J: TRBJ2-1; V: TRBV7-2; CDR3: CASSLVAGLYNEQFF
size: .; J: TRBJ1-2; V: TRBV28; CDR3: CASSRSPKNNYGYTF
size: .; J: TRBJ1-5; V: TRBV2; CDR3: CASSMVQGSNQPQHF
size: .; J: TRBJ2-7; V: TRBV5-4; CDR3: CASSFQGTYEQYF
size: .; J: TRBJ1-5; V: TRBV24-1; CDR3: CATSAWTGGDNQPQHF
size: .; J: TRBJ1-1; V: TRBV7-3; CDR3: CASSLSPGLTNTEAFF
size: .; J: TRBJ1-5; V: TRBV7-3; CDR3: CASRQTGVGPQHF
size: .; J: TRBJ2-1; V: TRBV24-1; CDR3: CATSDGTDRNEQFF
size: .; J: TRBJ1-4; V: TRBV6-5; CDR3: CATARRREKLFF
size: .; J: TRBJ2-3; V: TRBV29-1; CDR3: CSVEYSGTSGRKSDTQYF
size: .; J: TRBJ2-1; V: TRBV7-3; CDR3: CASALGGEQFF
size: once; J: TRBJ1-6; V: TRBV19; CDR3: CASRPESSYNSPLHF
size: few; J: TRBJ1-5; V: TRBV30; CDR3: CAWSDSTGQPQHF
size: .; J: TRBJ2-3; V: TRBV11-2; CDR3: CASSLDSRASGTDTQYF
size: .; J: TRBJ2-1; V: TRBV4-1; CDR3: CASSQVPDREQFF
size: .; J: TRBJ2-7; V: TRBV5-1; CDR3: CASSFSGAIYEQYF
size: .; J: TRBJ2-6; V: TRBV7-3; CDR3: CASSSDRAGANVLTF